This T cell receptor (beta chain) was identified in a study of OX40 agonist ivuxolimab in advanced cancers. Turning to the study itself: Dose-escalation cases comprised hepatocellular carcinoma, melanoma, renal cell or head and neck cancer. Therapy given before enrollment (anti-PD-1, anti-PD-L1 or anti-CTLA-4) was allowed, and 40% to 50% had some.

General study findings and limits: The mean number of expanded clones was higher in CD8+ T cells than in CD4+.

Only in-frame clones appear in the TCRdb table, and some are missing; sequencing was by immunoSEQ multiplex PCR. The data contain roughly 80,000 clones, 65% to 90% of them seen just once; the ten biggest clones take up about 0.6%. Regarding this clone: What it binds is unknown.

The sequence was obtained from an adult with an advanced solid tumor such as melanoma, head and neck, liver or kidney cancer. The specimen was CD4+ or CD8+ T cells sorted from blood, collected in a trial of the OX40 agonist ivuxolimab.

CDR3 bases: TGTGCCAGCTCACCCACAGGGGGAAGCTATGGCTACACCTTC. Translating gives CASSPTGGSYGYTF. The chain recombines TRBV18 with TRBJ1-2, with 8 bases fitting TRBD1. Looked up from germline, CDR1 is KGHSH and CDR2 is LQKENI. The V segment lost 3 bases and the J segment 4 bases; nucleotides outside the gene matches: 4. The CDR3 covers 14 residues. Variable domain in full (rest from reference TRBV18 and TRBJ1-2): NAGVMQNPRHLVRRRGQEARLRCSPMKGHSHVYWYRQLPEEGLKFMVYLQKENIIDESGMPKERFSAEFPKEGPSILRIQQVVRGDSAAYFCASSPTGGSYGYTFGSGTRLTVV.